The 30 T cell receptor beta chains reported below all come from one sample, sequenced in a study of Graves' ophthalmopathy and Graves' hyperthyroidism. Beta-chain TCR CDR3 regions were amplified from RNA transcripts. RT-PCR with HTBI primers came first, then second-round multiplex PCR. TCRdb reanalysed the multiplex PCR reads using MiXCR and keeps one entry per CDR3 protein. The sample shows over a million distinct CDR3 sequences, 35% to 40% of them seen only once. The material sequenced was peripheral blood or thyroid tissue (not recorded which). Receptors were obtained from an adult man with Graves' hyperthyroidism.

The table lists this clonotype with a count of one. The V call is TRBV7-8, the J call TRBJ1-1; D unresolved. Germline V gene sequence: CDR1 SGHVS, CDR2 FQNEAQ. Trimming took 1 base from V and 4 from J, leaving 10 bases between them. This CDR3 is built from 14 residues. CDR3 bases: TGTGCCAGCAGCTTAGATGGGATTATCACTGAAGCTTTCTTT. Encoded protein: CASSLDGIITEAFF.

This clonotype was counted ten times or more. CDR3 coding DNA: TGTGCCAGCACAGGGAGGGGCACCGGGGAGCTGTTTTTT. This codes for CASTGRGTGELFF. This chain connects TRBV7-6 to TRBJ2-2; 7 bases fit TRBD2. V lost 7 bases, J lost 4 bases, and 3 bases stayed unmatched. Germline values: CDR1 SGHVS, CDR2 FNYEAQ. The CDR3 contains 13 residues.

This clonotype was counted at least ten times. This rearrangement joins TRBV6-5 to TRBJ2-7; weak D call: TRBD1 (5 bases). Germline lookup yields CDR1 MNHEY and CDR2 SVGAGI. CDR3 length: 13 residues. V lost 2 bases and J lost 4, with 9 bases in between. CDR3 bases: TGTGCCAGCAGTTACACCGACAGATACGAGCAGTACTTC. Translating it yields CASSYTDRYEQYF.

Ten or more counts support this clonotype. This rearrangement joins TRBV2 to TRBJ1-5; TRBD1 is a possible D gene (6 bases). The CDR3 length is 15 residues. The germline V and J ends were trimmed by 4 bases and 4 bases, with 14 bases remaining between them. The germline gives CDR1 SNHLY, CDR2 FYNNEI. The CDR3 DNA follows: TGTGCCAGCAGTGCCTCCGGGACACTAAATCAGCCCCAGCATTTT. As protein: CASSASGTLNQPQHF.

The sample holds a few counts of this clonotype. The chain links TRBV6-5 to TRBJ2-7, with D maybe TRBD2 (6 bases). V lost 0 bases, J lost 2 bases, and 17 bases lay in between. Germline lookup yields CDR1 MNHEY and CDR2 SVGAGI. The CDR3 length is 17 residues. The CDR3 reads CASSYSHTSGRTYEQYF. CDR3 DNA sequence: TGTGCCAGCAGTTACTCCCACACCAGCGGGCGAACCTACGAGCAGTACTTC.

The gene calls are TRBV4-3 and TRBJ1-2, with D hard to call. The germline V and J ends were trimmed by 0 bases and 4 bases, with 12 bases remaining between them. CDR1 is LGHNA and CDR2 is YSLEER in the germline V gene. This CDR3 region has 15 residues. CDR3 region: CASSQDPGAIYGYTF. The CDR3 nucleotides are TGCGCCAGCAGCCAAGATCCGGGCGCGATCTATGGCTACACCTTC.

In this sample, this clonotype turned up many times. The V and J genes are TRBV29-1 and TRBJ2-2; TRBD2 matches 9 bases. The germline gives CDR1 SQVTM, CDR2 ANQGSEA. This CDR3 is 15 amino acids long. V gave up 4 bases and J gave up 6 bases; unmatched junction bases: 9. CDR3 protein: CSVGVAGGPSGELFF. In nucleotides, the CDR3 is TGCAGCGTTGGGGTCGCGGGAGGGCCTTCCGGGGAGCTGTTTTTT.

The sample holds a few counts of this clonotype. The V and J genes are TRBV4-2 and TRBJ2-2, with D possibly TRBD2 on 6 matching bases. Germline V gene data show CDR1 as LGHNA and CDR2 as YNFKEQ. The length of the CDR3 is 16 residues. V was shortened by 0 bases and J by 2 bases, with 10 bases between the two germline ends. Here the CDR3 reads CASSQDVGGNTGELFF. The CDR3 DNA follows: TGTGCCAGCAGCCAAGATGTGGGGGGAAACACCGGGGAGCTGTTTTTT.

A note on this clonotype: A much larger clonotype is one base distant, so this may be a read error. The V and J genes are TRBV7-2 and TRBJ2-5; D is perhaps TRBD1 or TRBD2 (5 bases each). The germline V gene encodes CDR1 SGHTA and CDR2 FQGNSA. V was clipped by 5 bases and J by 5 bases, with 21 bases between them. This CDR3 comprises 16 residues. CDR3 sequence: CASSPGLWGSCETQYF. The CDR3 DNA reads as TGTGCCAGCAGCCCCGGACTGTGGGGGAGCTGTGAGACCCAGTACTTC.

This clonotype was recorded once. The chain recombines TRBV10-2 with TRBJ1-1; TRBD1 matches at 11 bases. Trimming took 2 bases from V and 1 from J; bases not matched to a gene: 3. This CDR3 region has 16 residues. Germline V gene data show CDR1 as WSHSY and CDR2 as SAAADI. CDR3 DNA: TGCGCCAGCAGTGAGCCGGACAGGGGGCCGAACACTGAAGCTTTCTTT. Its translation: CASSEPDRGPNTEAFF.

V is TRBV19 and J is TRBJ1-1; TRBD1 is a possible D gene (5 bases). The CDR3 loop spans 15 amino acids. Germline-derived CDR1 and CDR2 are LNHDA and SQIVND (reference sequence). The V and J ends lost 5 bases and 6 bases respectively, with 19 bases between them. CDR3 nucleotides: TGTGCCAGTAGTTTCTCCGGGACTTCTTATTCTGAAGCTTTCTTT. Translation gives CASSFSGTSYSEAFF.

This chain uses TRBV6-5 with TRBJ2-3, with D tentatively TRBD2 (6 bases). V was pared by 0 bases and J by 4 bases, with 17 bases between. The germline gives CDR1 MNHEY, CDR2 SVGAGI. The CDR3 has 17 residues. CDR3 sequence reads: CASSYSRATSRADTQYF. CDR3 nucleotides: TGTGCCAGCAGTTACTCCCGCGCGACTAGTAGGGCAGATACGCAGTATTTT.

This clonotype has a handful of counts. The chain employs TRBV12-3 or TRBV12-4 and TRBJ1-1; D is undetermined. V was clipped by 3 bases and J by 7 bases, with 12 bases between them. The CDR3 has 13 amino acids. The CDR3 here is CASSFRGYGEAFF. CDR3 nucleotide sequence: TGTGCCAGCAGTTTCCGAGGGTATGGTGAAGCTTTCTTT.

The gene calls are TRBV4-1 and TRBJ1-6, with TRBD1 matching over 7 bases. Germline assignment: CDR1 MGHRA and CDR2 YSYEKL. The V gene end was trimmed by 4 bases and the J gene end by 10 bases; junction bases not matched to a gene: 19. CDR3 size: 18 residues. In nucleotides, the CDR3 is TGCGCCAGCAGCCCCCGAATACCTTCGACAGGGTGGGACTCACCCCTCCACTTT. It yields the protein CASSPRIPSTGWDSPLHF.

This clonotype was observed a handful of times. The CDR3 nucleotides read TGTGCCAGCAGCTTGGTAGACAGGGACCCCTACGAGCAGTACTTC. Translation: CASSLVDRDPYEQYF. This chain links TRBV5-6 with TRBJ2-7; 7 positions match TRBD1. V shed 0 bases, J shed 2 bases, and the junction held 5 bases outside the gene matches. The CDR3 runs to 15 residues. The germline V gene encodes CDR1 SGHDT and CDR2 YYEEEE.

The chain joins TRBV15 to TRBJ1-3, with D hard to call. The CDR3 is made up of 17 amino acids. CDR1 is LNHNV and CDR2 is YYDKDF in the germline V gene (reference sequence). V lost 5 bases, J lost 1 base, and 18 bases lay in between. In DNA form, the CDR3 reads TGTGCCACCAGCGTCGGCCCCAGCCGATATTCTGGAAACACCATATATTTT. Translation gives CATSVGPSRYSGNTIYF. Based on the CDR3 plus reference TRBV15 and TRBJ1-3, the full variable domain is DAMVIQNPRYQVTQFGKPVTLSCSQTLNHNVMYWYQQKSSQAPKLLFHYYDKDFNNEADTPDNFQSRRPNTSFCFLDIRSPGLGDTAMYLCATSVGPSRYSGNTIYFGEGSWLTVV.

J is TRBJ2-2 and V is TRBV9; TRBD2 agrees at 7 bases. Trimming removed 7 bases from V and 0 bases from J; junction bases left unmatched: 6. The germline CDR1 and CDR2 sequences are SGDLS and YYNGEE. This CDR3 spans 15 amino acids. DNA for the CDR3: TGTGCCAGCGACAGCGGGACCGCGAACACCGGGGAGCTGTTTTTT. Protein sequence: CASDSGTANTGELFF.

This clonotype was seen ten or more times. DNA for the CDR3: TGTGCCAGCAGTGAGGCGACCTATGGCTACACCTTC. This gives the protein CASSEATYGYTF. The chain is built from TRBV6-2 or TRBV6-3 and TRBJ1-2, with D unresolved. CDR1 is MNHEY, CDR2 SVGEGT, per germline. The CDR3 spans 12 residues. The V and J ends lost 5 bases and 4 bases respectively, with 8 bases between them.

This clonotype was counted ten times or more. The V gene is TRBV19, the J gene TRBJ1-5; D call uncertain. V was pared by 6 bases and J by 3 bases, with 9 bases between. The germline V gene has CDR1 LNHDA and CDR2 SQIVND (reference sequence). The CDR3 covers 13 residues. For the CDR3, the DNA is TGTGCCAGTAGCCCACGGACCAATCAGCCCCAGCATTTT. The encoded protein is CASSPRTNQPQHF.

The chain has TRBV2 and TRBJ2-5; a weak D match, TRBD2 (6 bases). CDR1 is SNHLY and CDR2 is FYNNEI in the germline V gene. The CDR3 sequence is 12 residues long. V lost 6 bases, J lost 9 bases, and 14 bases lay in between. In DNA form, the CDR3 reads TGTGCCAGCAGCGGGGAGGACCAGCCCCAGTACTTC. The encoded protein is CASSGEDQPQYF.

The chain links TRBV7-8 to TRBJ2-5; 7 bases match TRBD2. CDR3 length: 13 residues. V was clipped by 4 bases and J by 9 bases; unmatched bases: 8. Germline CDR1 reads SGHVS; CDR2 reads FQNEAQ. The CDR3 protein is CASSWGGSGAQYF. CDR3 coding DNA: TGTGCCAGCAGCTGGGGGGGATCTGGGGCCCAGTACTTC.

The chain uses TRBV20-1 and TRBJ1-1; D may be TRBD1 (5 bases). Germline V gene data show CDR1 as DFQATT and CDR2 as SNEGSKA (reference sequence). The CDR3 loop spans 15 amino acids. Trimming took 5 bases from V and 1 from J, leaving 17 bases between them. In DNA form, the CDR3 reads TGCAGTGCTTACGAGCTTAAGACAGCGAACACTGAAGCTTTCTTT. This gives the protein CSAYELKTANTEAFF.

With regard to this clonotype: A junction boundary mismatches the germline segment, possibly from a read error. The J gene is TRBJ1-5, the V gene TRBV2, with D uncertain. The CDR3 extends over 13 amino acids. Germline assignment: CDR1 SNHLY and CDR2 FYNNEI. The CDR3 protein is CASSAQELGSQHF. CDR3 nucleotides: TGCGCCAGCAGTGCCCAGGAACTAGGGTCCCAGCATTTT.

This clonotype has just one count. The junction departs from germline at one end; a sequencing error may be responsible. V usage is TRBV7-2 and J usage is TRBJ1-2, with D unclear. CDR3 length: 14 residues. Germline assignment: CDR1 SGHTA and CDR2 FQGNSA. In DNA, the CDR3 is TGTGCCAGCAGACTCTGGAACGGAAACTATGGTTACACCTTC. As protein: CASRLWNGNYGYTF.

This clonotype appeared a few times. The rearrangement links TRBV10-3 to TRBJ1-3; 7 nucleotides line up with TRBD1. The CDR3 has 17 residues. The J segment lost 4 bases and the V segment lost 10 bases, leaving 19 bases of the junction unmatched. The germline gives CDR1 ENHRY, CDR2 SYGVKD. The CDR3 DNA sequence: TGTGCCAGCAGCAGGCGGAGGGGGCCCTCTTCGGGAAACACCATATATTTT. Translation: CASSRRRGPSSGNTIYF.

With respect to this clonotype: A read error is possible here, since a much larger clone lies one base away. This sequence joins TRBV11-2 and TRBJ2-2, with TRBD1 matching over 9 bases. The J segment lost 6 bases and the V segment lost 2 bases, leaving 1 base of the junction unmatched. Germline loops: CDR1 SGHAT, CDR2 FQNNGV. The length of the CDR3 is 14 residues. The CDR3 loop is CASSLTGGPGELFF. The CDR3 DNA sequence: TGTGCCAGCAGCTTAACAGGGGGCCCCGGGGAGCTGTTTTTT.

This clonotype came up many times. V gene TRBV5-1 combines with J gene TRBJ1-1; D gene ambiguous. V was clipped by 1 base and J by 0 bases, with 13 bases between them. The CDR3 is 16 amino acids. Germline lookup yields CDR1 SGHRS and CDR2 YFSETQ. The CDR3 region has the DNA TGCGCCAGCAGCTTGTTGTCGCCTCCCATGAACACTGAAGCTTTCTTT. Protein: CASSLLSPPMNTEAFF.

This clonotype was observed a handful of times. The chain is built from TRBV30 and TRBJ2-7, with D uncertain. Deletions cut 2 bases from V and 2 bases from J, with 10 bases between. The length of the CDR3 is 13 residues. Germline V gene sequence: CDR1 GTSNPN, CDR2 SVGIG (reference sequence). The CDR3 sequence: CAWSPLTAYEQYF. The CDR3 bases are TGTGCCTGGAGTCCTCTCACTGCCTACGAGCAGTACTTC.

This clonotype was seen a few times. The junction departs from the called germline gene at one end, perhaps through a read error. The chain has TRBV10-3 and TRBJ2-2; unclear D gene. Germline V CDR1 and CDR2: ENHRY, SYGVKD. This CDR3 spans 14 amino acids. The CDR3 here is CASSYRRGTGELFF. The CDR3 region has the DNA TGTGCCAGCAGTTATAGGCGCGGAACCGGGGAGCTGTTTTTT.

The chain links TRBV6-2 or TRBV6-3 to TRBJ2-6, with D perhaps TRBD1 (6 bases). V lost 5 bases to trimming and J lost 11 bases, with 13 bases between them. The CDR3 is 13 amino acids. The germline gives CDR1 MNHEY, CDR2 SVGEGT. CDR3 loop: CASSGTRPYVLTF. DNA for the CDR3: TGTGCCAGCAGTGGGACAAGGCCCTACGTCCTGACTTTC.